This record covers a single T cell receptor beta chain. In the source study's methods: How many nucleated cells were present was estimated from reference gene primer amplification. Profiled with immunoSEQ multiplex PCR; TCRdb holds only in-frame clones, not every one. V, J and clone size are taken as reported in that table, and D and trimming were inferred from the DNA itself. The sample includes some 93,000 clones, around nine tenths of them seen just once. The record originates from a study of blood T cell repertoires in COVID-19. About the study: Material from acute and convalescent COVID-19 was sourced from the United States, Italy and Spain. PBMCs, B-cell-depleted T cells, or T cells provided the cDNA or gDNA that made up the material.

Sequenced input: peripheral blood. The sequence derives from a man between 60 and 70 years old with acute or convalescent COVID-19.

CDR3 loop: CASSPGGLFSGNTIYF. CDR3 in DNA: TGTGCCAGCAGCCCGGGGGGGTTATTCTCTGGAAACACCATATATTTT. The chain combines TRBV28 with TRBJ1-3, with a tentative D call TRBD1 (5 bases). Germline CDR1 MDHEN, CDR2 SYDVKM. The CDR3 is made up of 16 amino acids. V was clipped by 6 bases and J by 0 bases, with 15 bases between them.